This T cell receptor beta chain was sequenced in a study of T cells in Graves' hyperthyroidism and ophthalmopathy (dated by TCRdb to the late 2010s). With regard to the full study: TCR V-J signatures able to tell the groups apart were searched for in a discovery cohort of approximately 95 patients, of whom more than 40 had Graves' ophthalmopathy and 57 had stable Graves' hyperthyroidism. The 100 discovery patients were randomly split 7:3 into training and test sets. Whether ophthalmopathy could be predicted prospectively was tested in an independent validation cohort made up of approximately 19 hyperthyroidism patients plus 17 patients who later progressed to ophthalmopathy. Once sampling was done, hyperthyroidism patients were given methimazole at a starting dose of 30 mg daily, whereas ophthalmopathy patients were given high-dose intravenous methylprednisolone. The paper reports TCR Vbeta CDR3 sequencing of approximately 130 peripheral blood samples: some 41 ophthalmopathy, under 85 hyperthyroidism and approximately 17 progressor patients. In addition, the study compared T-cell repertoires in thyroid tissue and in blood from a handful of Graves' hyperthyroidism patients. Broader findings and caveats from the paper: In validation, the model predicted progression to ophthalmopathy with 60% to 71% sensitivity and roughly 75% specificity, a median of approximately 6.5 months before onset. A 13 V-J signature model separated ophthalmopathy from stable hyperthyroidism, with around 88% sensitivity and around 84% specificity in cross-validation and 80%/75% in testing. No statistical method was used to fix the sample size in advance, and group allocation was not hidden from the investigators. Most expanded thyroid clonotypes (frequency above 0.001) were also detected in blood, suggesting blood repertoires may reflect thyroid immune responses.

Stable Graves' hyperthyroidism was defined as no progression to ophthalmopathy during 18 months of follow-up. The hyperthyroidism patients were between 18 and 65 years old and newly diagnosed, with a disease duration of less than 2 months. Exclusion was applied to patients with uncontrolled infections, other autoimmune diseases, pregnancy or lactation. Diagnoses were established on the basis of clinical symptoms, serum thyroxine and TRAb, thyroid ultrasound, and orbital computed tomography. Total RNA was extracted with Trizol reagent, and quality was checked on an Agilent 2100 Bioanalyzer. On this clonotype: Which antigen it targets is not known. No per-base quality is available; no much larger clone lies one base away.

Amplification of TCR beta CDR3 regions was carried out from RNA transcripts. The TCR CDR3 was subjected to a first round of RT-PCR using the HTBI primer set and the Qiagen OneStep RT-PCR kit. Libraries were constructed in a second round of multiplex PCR, after which size selection and purification were performed. The libraries were sequenced on an Illumina HiSeq2000 using paired-end 100 bp reads. The authors' pipeline ran thus. Raw data were processed with SOAPnuke, discarding reads with adapters, uncalled bases, mean Phred below 15, or no exact constant-primer or identifier match. COPE v1.2.5 was used to merge high-quality paired reads, and clonotypes were defined as unique nucleotide sequences. MiTCR v1.1 was used to align clonotypes to the IMGT TRBV, TRBD and TRBJ reference segments. The analysis included only V-J combinations with a frequency above 0.0001, which together covered approximately 99% of the repertoires. A TCS score was defined as the ratio between F50 (clonal expansion) and ExV (chaos), using BLOSUM62-based TCRdist between CDR3 peptides within each V-J. Welch's t-statistics and random forest reduced 450 to 600 V-J features to about 13, which were used in a naive Bayes classifier (R e1071). TCRdb reran the public reads through fastp at Q25 and MiXCR, keeping productive beta chains. Each entry merges the rows of one CDR3 protein and shows their most common DNA and genes. None of the V and J calls come from the authors' own analysis; TCRdb made them. The sample table contains about 540,000 distinct CDR3 sequences; only one count was recorded for 46% of them. The ten top clones hold 8% to 8.5% of the sample.

Source material: peripheral blood or thyroid tissue (not recorded which). The source is a woman aged 18-30 years with Graves' hyperthyroidism. Donor details come from another sample of the same person, matched by shared clones.

The CDR3 reads as follows: CATSRGAYEQYF. The nucleotide sequence reads as follows: TGTGCCACCAGCAGAGGGGCCTACGAGCAGTACTTC. The chain employs TRBV15 and TRBJ2-7; there is no confident call for the D gene. The CDR1 and CDR2 encoded by the germline V gene (reference sequence) are LNHNV and YYDKDF. V is clipped by 1 base and J by 2 bases, and the sequence between their germline boundaries is 3 bases long. The CDR3 measures 12 amino acids from cysteine to phenylalanine. Only the CDR3 DNA stays, 36 bases, in frame from base 1.